This T cell receptor (beta chain) was sequenced for a study of blood T cell repertoires in COVID-19. Study-level background: Nucleic acid was either cDNA or gDNA, and it came from T cells, B-cell-depleted T cells, or PBMCs.

Germline V lookup: CDR1 SGHTA, CDR2 FQGNSA. This CDR3 region has 14 residues. Trimming pared 3 bases from V and 2 bases from J, leaving 10 bases between. Original methodology: Estimated nucleated cell counts came from reference gene primer amplification. The repertoire was sequenced with immunoSEQ multiplex PCR; TCRdb's copy has only in-frame clones and lacks some. V, J and clone size are those of that table, while D and trimming were read from the DNA. The profile shows 300,000 to 350,000 clones, around 85% of them singletons. In terms of age and location, participants ranged from about 18 to 95 years and lived in about 25 US areas. Cohorts were based on clinical histories the participants reported.

Sequenced: PBMCs or T cells enriched from blood (not recorded which). This receptor was obtained from a woman between 40 and 55 years old with acute COVID-19. The chain combines TRBV7-2 with TRBJ1-1; D not resolved. As DNA, the CDR3 is TGTGCCAGCAGCTTGATGAGTAAAAACACTGAAGCTTTCTTT. Its translation is CASSLMSKNTEAFF.